This T cell receptor beta chain was documented in a study of T cells in Graves' hyperthyroidism and ophthalmopathy. TCR beta CDR3 regions were amplified from RNA transcripts. The HTBI primer set was used in a first-round RT-PCR of the TCR CDR3. TCRdb re-derived calls from the multiplex PCR reads in MiXCR, one entry per CDR3 protein. The sample holds more than 450,000 distinct CDR3 sequences; 14% are singletons and the top ten take approximately 13%. From more than 9.5 ml of fresh peripheral blood, PBMCs were isolated. Germline CDR1 DFQATT, CDR2 SNEGSKA (reference sequence). Trimming shortened V by 1 base and J by 5 bases, and 19 bases separated the two germline ends. The CDR3 runs 16 residues. This clonotype was seen at least ten times.

The origin of this receptor is a woman between 35 and 50 years old with Graves' hyperthyroidism. The chain links TRBV20-1 to TRBJ2-3, with D perhaps TRBD1 (6 bases). Sample: blood. This CDR3 reads CSARAAGQGLGDTQYF. Here the CDR3 DNA reads TGCAGTGCTAGAGCGGCTGGTCAGGGGTTAGGAGATACGCAGTATTTT.